The 2 T cell receptor beta chains given below trace back to one sample, sequenced in a study of T cell clonality in common variable immunodeficiency. Profiling relied on immunoSEQ multiplex PCR, and the TCRdb table lists in-frame clones only, not all of them. The specimen has fewer than 65,000 clones, none found just once. Input material: peripheral blood mononuclear cells. The receptors come from a person aged 18 to 69 in good health.

This clone was detected many times. The read ends 3 residues before the CDR3 terminus; that terminus is restored from the germline J gene. The chain is built from TRBV9 and TRBJ2-2; 10 bases agree with TRBD2. CDR1 and CDR2 (germline): SGDLS, YYNGEE. V trimming: 2 bases; J trimming: 5 bases; junction bases outside the gene matches: 6. The CDR3 spans 16 residues. The CDR3 protein is CASSVRGSGGTGELFF. CDR3 DNA, as far as it was read: TGTGCCAGCAGCGTTCGGGGTAGCGGGGGGACCGGGGAG.

This clone was seen only a few times. This may arise from a read error, as a much more abundant clone is one base away. From the germline J gene comes the end of the CDR3, since the read stops 3 residues before it. The chain recombines TRBV7-9 with TRBJ2-3; perhaps TRBD2 as D (5 bases). Germline V CDR1 and CDR2: SEHNR, FQNEAQ (reference sequence). The CDR3 covers 15 residues. CDR3 loop: CASSLALGLQETQYF. The sequenced part of the CDR3 DNA is TGTGCCAGCAGCTTAGCGCTCGGACTCCAAGAGACG.